This TCR beta chain was retrieved from a study of blood T cells in healthy people across ages. Overall study findings and caveats: Among long-lived donors, naive CD4+ cells were more numerous and diversity higher than in aged donors.

Those donating, healthy Caucasian individuals from Russia, were aged roughly 6 to 100. A second 7 to 11 cycle PCR used barcoded and J-beta primers. TCRdb re-called the 5' RACE reads with MiXCR, one entry per CDR3 protein. The sample records more than 1.4 million distinct CDR3 sequences, around two fifths being singletons. Trimming removed 5 bases at V and 7 bases at J, with 21 bases between. CDR1 DFQATT and CDR2 SNEGSKA come from the germline V gene (reference sequence). The CDR3 is made up of 14 amino acids. As regards this clonotype: Its antigen is not identified.

The source is a woman younger than 35 in good health. The sequencing input was blood. This chain links TRBV20-1 with TRBJ2-7, with TRBD2 as a possible D gene (7 bases). The CDR3 loop is CSAGGAVADNEQYF. The CDR3 DNA is TGCAGTGCTGGGGGGGCGGTTGCGGACAATGAGCAGTACTTC.